A selection of T cell receptor beta chains follows, all from one sample in a study of OX40 agonist ivuxolimab in advanced cancers. The protocol was immunoSEQ multiplex PCR, while the TCRdb copy is restricted to in-frame clones and leaves out a portion. The repertoire has tens of thousands of clones, 91% of them found once; the top ten carry more than 12%. Here the sequenced sample was CD4+ or CD8+ T cells sorted from blood, taken in a trial of the OX40 agonist ivuxolimab. Source of these receptors: an adult with an advanced solid tumor such as melanoma, head and neck, liver or kidney cancer. Each CDR3 is given with its conserved first and last residue. Fields, in order: J gene, clone size, V gene, D gene, CDR3 DNA, CDR3 protein. A D gene is named only where the DNA matches it firmly. Clone sizes are given selectively: once, few, many, or a class where the clone is expanded.

TRBJ1-2	few	TRBV5-1	.	TGCGCCAGCAACTATGGCTACACCTTC	CASNYGYTF
TRBJ2-7	.	TRBV4-3	TRBD1	TGCGCCAGCAGCCAAGCGGGGACAGGCTCCTACGAGCAGTACTTC	CASSQAGTGSYEQYF
TRBJ2-3	.	TRBV9	TRBD2	TGTGCCAGCAGCGTAGGCGGCCGGGGGGCAGATACGCAGTATTTT	CASSVGGRGADTQYF
TRBJ2-2	.	TRBV10-1	TRBD2	TGCGCCAGCAGTGAGTCGCCCGCGGGAGTGGTCACCGGGGAGCTGTTTTTT	CASSESPAGVVTGELFF
TRBJ2-7	.	TRBV7-2	TRBD2	TGTGCCAGCAGCGGGGGACTAGCGGCAGAGCAGTACTTC	CASSGGLAAEQYF
TRBJ2-1	.	TRBV13	TRBD1	TGTGCCAGCAGCTTGGGGACAGGCCGAAATGAGCAGTTCTTC	CASSLGTGRNEQFF
TRBJ1-5	.	TRBV5-6	.	TGTGCCAGCAGCTTGGGAGGACAGATCTATAACAATCAGCCCCAGCATTTT	CASSLGGQIYNNQPQHF
TRBJ2-3	.	TRBV6-6	.	TGTGCCAGCAGCCCCGGGCAGGCCTTGGACACAGATACGCAGTATTTT	CASSPGQALDTDTQYF
TRBJ1-4	.	TRBV10-3	.	TGTGCCATCAGTTTGGATCCAGGGTTCGCAACTAATGAAAAACTGTTTTTT	CAISLDPGFATNEKLFF
TRBJ2-7	.	TRBV19	TRBD1	TGTGCCAGTAGTATAGGCAGGGGGCCGTACGAGCAGTACTTC	CASSIGRGPYEQYF
TRBJ2-1	.	TRBV30	.	TGTGCCTGGAGCCCACAGGCAAACAATGAGCAGTTCTTC	CAWSPQANNEQFF
TRBJ2-5	once	TRBV7-9	TRBD2	TGTGCCAGCAGCCCGAGTCTAGCGGAACAAGAGACCCAGTACTTC	CASSPSLAEQETQYF
TRBJ2-1	medium-sized	TRBV5-1	.	TGCGCCAGCAGCTTGCTGGAGATCGGGAATGAGCAGTTCTTC	CASSLLEIGNEQFF
TRBJ1-3	.	TRBV4-2	.	TGTGCCAGCAGCCACCTGGGAGACACCATATATTTT	CASSHLGDTIYF
TRBJ1-5	.	TRBV21-1	.	TGTGCCAGCAGCAATAATGGCACAGAGACGGATAGCAATCAGCCCCAGCATTTT	CASSNNGTETDSNQPQHF
TRBJ2-1	few	TRBV19	.	TGTGCCAGTAGTACAGACTACAATGAGCAGTTCTTC	CASSTDYNEQFF
TRBJ2-1	medium-sized	TRBV27	TRBD1	TGTGCCAGCAGTGGACAGGGTGGTTACAATGAGCAGTTCTTC	CASSGQGGYNEQFF
TRBJ1-1	few	TRBV4-1	.	TGCGCCAGCAGCCAAGCCCCCCAGGGATACACTGAAGCTTTCTTT	CASSQAPQGYTEAFF